The clone carrying this TCR beta chain was observed once. What it binds is not known. The sample has other DNA sequences that encode this CDR3 too. This CDR3 region has 15 residues. Use of 60 Vbeta and 13 Jbeta primers characterized the PCR. TCRdb's copy holds only in-frame clones and misses some; the assay was immunoSEQ multiplex PCR. The table lists fewer than 120,000 clones, approximately 80% of them singletons. These data belong to a study of cytomegalovirus exposure and HLA in healthy donors. Findings of the study overall: A prior analysis recorded that most TCR beta V segments were productive about 90% or about 30% of the time.

The sequence came from a man younger than 45 in good health and CMV-seropositive. The sample consisted of PBMCs. The chain combines TRBV12-1 with TRBJ1-2; the tabulated D call, TRBD1, remains unverified against the DNA. TRBV12-1 is flagged as a pseudogene. CDR3 bases: TGTGCCAGCAGATCACAGGGGGCGCTCGGCTATGGCTACACCTTC. This encodes CASRSQGALGYGYTF.